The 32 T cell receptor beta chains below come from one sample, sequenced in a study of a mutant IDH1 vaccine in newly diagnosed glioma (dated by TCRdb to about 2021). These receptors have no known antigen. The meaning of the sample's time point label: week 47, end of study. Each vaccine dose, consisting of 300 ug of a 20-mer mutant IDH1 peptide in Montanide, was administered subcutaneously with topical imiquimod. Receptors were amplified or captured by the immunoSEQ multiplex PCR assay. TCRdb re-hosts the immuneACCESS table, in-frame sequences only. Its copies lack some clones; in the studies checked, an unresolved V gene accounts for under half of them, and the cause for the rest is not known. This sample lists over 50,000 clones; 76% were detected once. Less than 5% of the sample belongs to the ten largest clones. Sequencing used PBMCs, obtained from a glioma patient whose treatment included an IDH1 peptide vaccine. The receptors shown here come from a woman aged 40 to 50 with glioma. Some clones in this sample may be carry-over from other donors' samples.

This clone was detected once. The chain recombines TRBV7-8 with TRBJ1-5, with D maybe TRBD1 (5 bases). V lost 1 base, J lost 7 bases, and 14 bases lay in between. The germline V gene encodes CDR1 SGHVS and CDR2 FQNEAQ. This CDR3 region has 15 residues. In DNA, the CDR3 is TGTGCCAGCAGCTTAGTGTGGAGGGAGGGGCAGCCCCAGCATTTT. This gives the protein CASSLVWREGQPQHF.

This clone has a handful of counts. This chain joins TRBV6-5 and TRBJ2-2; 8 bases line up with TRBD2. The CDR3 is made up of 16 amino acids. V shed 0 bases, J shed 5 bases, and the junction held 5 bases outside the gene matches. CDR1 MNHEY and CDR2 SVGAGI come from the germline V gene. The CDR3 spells CASSYSEAGDTGELFF. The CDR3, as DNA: TGTGCCAGCAGTTACTCAGAAGCGGGAGATACCGGGGAGCTGTTTTTT.

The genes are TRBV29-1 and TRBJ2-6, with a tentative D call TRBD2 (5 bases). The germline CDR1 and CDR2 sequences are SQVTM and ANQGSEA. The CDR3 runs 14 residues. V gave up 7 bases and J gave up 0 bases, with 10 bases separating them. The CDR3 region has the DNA TGCAGCGCACGAGGGAGCTCTGGGGCCAACGTCCTGACTTTC. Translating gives CSARGSSGANVLTF.

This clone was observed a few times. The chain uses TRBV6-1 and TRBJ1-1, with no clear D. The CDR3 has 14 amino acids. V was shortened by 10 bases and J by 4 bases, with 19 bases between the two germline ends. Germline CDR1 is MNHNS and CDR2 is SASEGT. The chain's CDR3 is CATKGPYGPTEAFF. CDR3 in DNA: TGTGCCACCAAAGGGCCTTATGGGCCCACTGAAGCTTTCTTT.

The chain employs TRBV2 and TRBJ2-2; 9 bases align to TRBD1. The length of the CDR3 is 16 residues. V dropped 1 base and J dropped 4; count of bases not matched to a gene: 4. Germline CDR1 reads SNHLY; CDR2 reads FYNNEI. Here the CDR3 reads CASSEGQGVSTGELFF. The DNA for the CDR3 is TGTGCCAGCAGTGAAGGACAGGGGGTTTCCACCGGGGAGCTGTTTTTT.

The CDR3: CASSQDPPGEAYEQYF. In nucleotides, the CDR3 is TGCGCCAGCAGCCAAGATCCCCCAGGGGAAGCCTACGAGCAGTACTTC. This rearrangement joins TRBV4-3 to TRBJ2-7; tentative D call: TRBD1 (6 bases). The CDR3 has 16 amino acids. Trimming took 0 bases from V and 2 from J, leaving 14 bases between them. CDR1 and CDR2 from the germline V gene are LGHNA and YSLEER.

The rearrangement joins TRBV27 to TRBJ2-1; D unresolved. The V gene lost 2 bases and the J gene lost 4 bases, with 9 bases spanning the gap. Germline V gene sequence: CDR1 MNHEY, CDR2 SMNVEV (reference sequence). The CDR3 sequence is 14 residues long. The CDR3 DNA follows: TGTGCCAGCAGTTTAGCCGGTGGGTACAATGAGCAGTTCTTC. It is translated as CASSLAGGYNEQFF.

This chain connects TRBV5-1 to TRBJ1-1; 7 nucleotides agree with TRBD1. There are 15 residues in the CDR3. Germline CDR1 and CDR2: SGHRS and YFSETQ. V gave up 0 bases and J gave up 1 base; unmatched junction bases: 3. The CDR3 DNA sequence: TGCGCCAGCAGCTTGGGACAGGGACCGAACACTGAAGCTTTCTTT. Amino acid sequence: CASSLGQGPNTEAFF.

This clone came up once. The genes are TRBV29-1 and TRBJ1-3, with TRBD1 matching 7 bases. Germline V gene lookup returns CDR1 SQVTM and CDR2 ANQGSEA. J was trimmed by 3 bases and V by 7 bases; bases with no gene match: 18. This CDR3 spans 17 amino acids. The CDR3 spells CSARGGATGNYGNTIYF. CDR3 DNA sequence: TGCAGCGCTCGGGGGGGGGCGACAGGGAATTATGGAAACACCATATATTTT.

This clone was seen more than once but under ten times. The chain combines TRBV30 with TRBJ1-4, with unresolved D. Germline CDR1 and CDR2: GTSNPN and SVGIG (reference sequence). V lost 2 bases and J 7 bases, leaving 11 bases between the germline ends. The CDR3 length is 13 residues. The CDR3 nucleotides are TGTGCCTGGAGTTTACCCCCCAGTGAAAAACTGTTTTTT. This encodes CAWSLPPSEKLFF.

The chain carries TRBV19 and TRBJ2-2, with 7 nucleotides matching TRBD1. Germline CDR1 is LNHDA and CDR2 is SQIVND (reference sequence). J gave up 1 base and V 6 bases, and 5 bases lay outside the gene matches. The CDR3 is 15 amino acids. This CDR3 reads CASRRDSMNTGELFF. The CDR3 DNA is TGTGCCAGTAGAAGGGACAGCATGAACACCGGGGAGCTGTTTTTT.

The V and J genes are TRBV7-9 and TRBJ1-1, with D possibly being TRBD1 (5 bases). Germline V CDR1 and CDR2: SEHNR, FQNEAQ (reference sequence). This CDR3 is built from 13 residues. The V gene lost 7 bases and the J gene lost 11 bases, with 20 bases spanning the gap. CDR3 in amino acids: CASTLGAAPMAFF. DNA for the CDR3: TGTGCCAGCACCCTAGGGGCCGCGCCGATGGCTTTCTTT.

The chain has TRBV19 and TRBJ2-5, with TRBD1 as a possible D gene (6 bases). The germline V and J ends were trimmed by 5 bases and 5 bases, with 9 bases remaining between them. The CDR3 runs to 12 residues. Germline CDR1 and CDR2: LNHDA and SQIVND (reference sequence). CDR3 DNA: TGTGCCAGTAGTCCCAGGGGTGAGACCCAGTACTTC. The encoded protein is CASSPRGETQYF. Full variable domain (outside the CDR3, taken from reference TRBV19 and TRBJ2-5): DGGITQSPKYLFRKEGQNVTLSCEQNLNHDAMYWYRQDPGQGLRLIYYSQIVNDFQKGDIAEGYSVSREKKESFPLTVTSAQKNPTAFYLCASSPRGETQYFGPGTRLLVL.

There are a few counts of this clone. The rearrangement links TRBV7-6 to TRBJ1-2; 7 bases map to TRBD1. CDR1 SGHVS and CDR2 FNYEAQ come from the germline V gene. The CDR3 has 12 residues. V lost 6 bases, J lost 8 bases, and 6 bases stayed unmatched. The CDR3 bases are TGTGCCAGCAGTTCACCGGGACAGGGCTACACCTTC. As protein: CASSSPGQGYTF.

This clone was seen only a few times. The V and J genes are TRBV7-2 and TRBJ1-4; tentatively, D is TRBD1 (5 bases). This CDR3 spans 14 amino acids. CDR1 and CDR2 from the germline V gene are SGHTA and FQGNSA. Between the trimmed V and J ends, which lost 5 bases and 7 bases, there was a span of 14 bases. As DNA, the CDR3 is TGTGCCAGCAGCCGCGGGGGGACCATTGAAAAACTGTTTTTT. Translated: CASSRGGTIEKLFF.

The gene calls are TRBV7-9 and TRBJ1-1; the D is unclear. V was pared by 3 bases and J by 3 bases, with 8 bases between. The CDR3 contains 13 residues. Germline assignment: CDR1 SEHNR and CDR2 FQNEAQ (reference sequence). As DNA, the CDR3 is TGTGCCAGCAGCTTTAATAGAGACACTGAAGCTTTCTTT. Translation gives CASSFNRDTEAFF.

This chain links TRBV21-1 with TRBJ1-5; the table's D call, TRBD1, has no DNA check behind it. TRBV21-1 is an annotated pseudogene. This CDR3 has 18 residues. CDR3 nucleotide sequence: TGTGCCAGCAGTAGAGAACCTCCGGGACAGGGGGAAAATCAGCCCCAGCATTTT. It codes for CASSREPPGQGENQPQHF.

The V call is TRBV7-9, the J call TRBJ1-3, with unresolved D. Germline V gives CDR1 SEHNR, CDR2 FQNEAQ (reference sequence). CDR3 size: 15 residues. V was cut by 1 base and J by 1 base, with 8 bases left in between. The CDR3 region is CASSLGANSGNTIYF. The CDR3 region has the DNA TGTGCCAGCAGCTTAGGGGCAAATTCTGGAAACACCATATATTTT.

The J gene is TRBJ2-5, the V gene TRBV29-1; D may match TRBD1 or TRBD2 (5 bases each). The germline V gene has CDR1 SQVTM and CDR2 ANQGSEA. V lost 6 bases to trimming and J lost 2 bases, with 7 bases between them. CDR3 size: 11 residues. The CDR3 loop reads CSVGEQETQYF. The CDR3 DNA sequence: TGCAGCGTGGGGGAACAAGAGACCCAGTACTTC. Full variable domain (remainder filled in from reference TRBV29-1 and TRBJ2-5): SAVISQKPSRDICQRGTSLTIQCQVDSQVTMMFWYRQQPGQSLTLIATANQGSEATYESGFVIDKFPISRPNLTFSTLTVSNMSPEDSSIYLCSVGEQETQYFGPGTRLLVL.

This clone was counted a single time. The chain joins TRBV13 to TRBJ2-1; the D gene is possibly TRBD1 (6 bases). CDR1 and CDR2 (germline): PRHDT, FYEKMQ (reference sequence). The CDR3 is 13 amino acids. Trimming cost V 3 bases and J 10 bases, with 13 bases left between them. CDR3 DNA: TGTGCCAGCAGCTTTAACAGGGCTAGGGAGCAGTTCTTC. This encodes CASSFNRAREQFF.

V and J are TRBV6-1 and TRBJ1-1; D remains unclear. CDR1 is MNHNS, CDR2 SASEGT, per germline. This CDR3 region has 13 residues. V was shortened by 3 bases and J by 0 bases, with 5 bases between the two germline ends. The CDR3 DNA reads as TGTGCCAGCAGTGACGGAATGAACACTGAAGCTTTCTTT. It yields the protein CASSDGMNTEAFF.

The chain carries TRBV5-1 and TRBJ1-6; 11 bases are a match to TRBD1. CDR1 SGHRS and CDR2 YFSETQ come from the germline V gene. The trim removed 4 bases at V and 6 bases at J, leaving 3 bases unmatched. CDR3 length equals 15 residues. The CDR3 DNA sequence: TGCGCCAGCAGCCTAGGACAGGGGGCTAATTCACCCCTCCACTTT. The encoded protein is CASSLGQGANSPLHF.

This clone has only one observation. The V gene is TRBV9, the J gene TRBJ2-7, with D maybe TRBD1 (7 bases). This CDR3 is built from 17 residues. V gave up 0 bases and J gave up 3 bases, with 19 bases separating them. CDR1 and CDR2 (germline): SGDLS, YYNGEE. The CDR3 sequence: CASSVGGRARGDYEQYF. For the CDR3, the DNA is TGTGCCAGCAGCGTAGGAGGCAGGGCCAGGGGGGACTACGAGCAGTACTTC.

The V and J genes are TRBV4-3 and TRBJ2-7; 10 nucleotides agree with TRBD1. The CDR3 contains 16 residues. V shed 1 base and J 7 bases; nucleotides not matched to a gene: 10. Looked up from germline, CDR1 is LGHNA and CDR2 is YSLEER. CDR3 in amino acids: CASSQGGDRGLKEQYF. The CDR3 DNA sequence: TGCGCCAGCAGCCAAGGAGGAGACAGGGGGCTGAAAGAGCAGTACTTC.

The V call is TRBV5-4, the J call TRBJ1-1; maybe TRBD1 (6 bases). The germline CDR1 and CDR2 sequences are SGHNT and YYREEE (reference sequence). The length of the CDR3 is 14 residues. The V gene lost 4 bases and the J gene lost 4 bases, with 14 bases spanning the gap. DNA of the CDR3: TGTGCCAGCAGCCGGGGGCGTCAGGGCACTGAAGCTTTCTTT. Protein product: CASSRGRQGTEAFF.

The CDR3 loop is CASSQGTGAYSNQPQHF. The CDR3 DNA reads as TGTGCCAGCAGCCAAGGAACAGGGGCCTATAGCAATCAGCCCCAGCATTTT. The chain couples TRBV4-2 to TRBJ1-5, with 7 bases lining up with TRBD1. CDR3 length: 17 amino acids. V was pared by 1 base and J by 0 bases, with 6 bases of the junction left unmatched. The germline CDR1 and CDR2 sequences are LGHNA and YNFKEQ.

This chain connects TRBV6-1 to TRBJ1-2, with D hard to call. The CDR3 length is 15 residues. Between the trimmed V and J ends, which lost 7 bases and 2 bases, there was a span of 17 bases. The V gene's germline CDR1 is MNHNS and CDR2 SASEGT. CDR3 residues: CASIRRRAGNYGYTF. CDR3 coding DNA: TGTGCCAGCATCCGCCGTAGGGCAGGCAACTATGGCTACACCTTC.

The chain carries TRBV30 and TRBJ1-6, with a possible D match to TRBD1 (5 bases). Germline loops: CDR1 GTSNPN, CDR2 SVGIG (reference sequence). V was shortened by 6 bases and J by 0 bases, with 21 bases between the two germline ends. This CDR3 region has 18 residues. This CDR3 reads CACRLRGSSGSYNSPLHF. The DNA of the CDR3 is TGTGCCTGCCGGCTGAGGGGATCGTCAGGCTCCTATAATTCACCCCTCCACTTT.

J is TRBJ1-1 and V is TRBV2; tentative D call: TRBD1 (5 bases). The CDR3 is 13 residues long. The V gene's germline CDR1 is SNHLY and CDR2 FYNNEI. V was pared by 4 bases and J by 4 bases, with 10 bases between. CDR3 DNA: TGTGCCAGCAGTGTCGGGGCGGGCACTGAAGCTTTCTTT. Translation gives CASSVGAGTEAFF. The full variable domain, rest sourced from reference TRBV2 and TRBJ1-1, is EPEVTQTPSHQVTQMGQEVILRCVPISNHLYFYWYRQILGQKVEFLVSFYNNEISEKSEIFDDQFSVERPDGSNFTLKIRSTKLEDSAMYFCASSVGAGTEAFFGQGTRLTVV.

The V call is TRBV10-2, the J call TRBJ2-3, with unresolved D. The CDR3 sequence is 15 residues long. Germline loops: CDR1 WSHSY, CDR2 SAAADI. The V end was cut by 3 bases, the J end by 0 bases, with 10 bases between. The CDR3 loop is CASSEATYSTDTQYF. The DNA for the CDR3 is TGCGCCAGCAGTGAAGCTACCTATAGCACAGATACGCAGTATTTT.

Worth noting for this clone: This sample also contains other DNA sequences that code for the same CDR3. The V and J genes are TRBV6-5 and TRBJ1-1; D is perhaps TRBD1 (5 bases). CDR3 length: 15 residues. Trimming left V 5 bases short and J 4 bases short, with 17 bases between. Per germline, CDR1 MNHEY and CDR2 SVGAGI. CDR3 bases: TGTGCCAGCAGTGACTTGGGGGACGGCGGCACTGAAGCTTTCTTT. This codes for CASSDLGDGGTEAFF.

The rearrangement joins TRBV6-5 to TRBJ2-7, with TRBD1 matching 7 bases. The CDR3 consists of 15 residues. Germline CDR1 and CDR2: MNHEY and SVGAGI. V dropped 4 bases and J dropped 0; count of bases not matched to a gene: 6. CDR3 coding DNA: TGTGCCAGCAGTTCCACAGGGGCCCACTCCTACGAGCAGTACTTC. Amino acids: CASSSTGAHSYEQYF.